This TCR beta chain emerged from a study of regulatory T cells in long-lasting Graves disease. Study-wide findings and caveats: Among the persistent patients, 2,500 to 3,000 public clonotypes were shared, more than the approximately 1,000 shared among new patients. TCR diversity was lower in persistent than newly diagnosed Graves' disease.

The authors built TCR beta libraries using iRepertoire HTBI primers and Arm-PCR of CDR3 regions. TCRdb re-derived calls from the multiplex PCR reads in MiXCR, one entry per CDR3 protein. Among 350,000 to 500,000 distinct CDR3 sequences listed, around 23% were seen once. Notes on this clonotype: The antigen is unknown.

As to time point: persistent/refractory GD, antithyroid drugs over 5 years with positive TRAb. There was RNA extracted from PBMCs, and the TCR library was made from it. Doctors identified Graves' disease using the American Thyroid Association guidelines. This specimen consisted of peripheral blood mononuclear cells (PBMCs), obtained when the disease was refractory, from a patient treated with antithyroid drugs. The sequence derives from a female donor with Graves disease.

The CDR3 region has the DNA TGTGCCAGCAGCTCCCGTGGCCTGACAGGACCTAGCACAGATACGCAGTATTTT. This translates into CASSSRGLTGPSTDTQYF. V is TRBV11-2 and J is TRBJ2-3; tentative D call: TRBD1 (6 bases). Germline values: CDR1 SGHAT, CDR2 FQNNGV. V was cut by 4 bases and J by 0 bases, with 20 bases left in between. This CDR3 spans 18 amino acids.